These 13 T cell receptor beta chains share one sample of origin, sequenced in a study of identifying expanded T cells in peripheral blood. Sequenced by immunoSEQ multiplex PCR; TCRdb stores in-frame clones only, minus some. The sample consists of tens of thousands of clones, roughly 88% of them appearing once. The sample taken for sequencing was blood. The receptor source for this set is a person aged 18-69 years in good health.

The CDR3 protein is CASSVVEGNTGELFF. In DNA, the CDR3 is TGTGCCAGCAGCGTAGTGGAAGGGAACACCGGGGAGCTGTTTTTT. The J gene is TRBJ2-2, the V gene TRBV9, with D unresolved. The CDR3 length is 15 residues. The germline V gene has CDR1 SGDLS and CDR2 YYNGEE. V was pared by 0 bases and J by 1 base, with 7 bases between.

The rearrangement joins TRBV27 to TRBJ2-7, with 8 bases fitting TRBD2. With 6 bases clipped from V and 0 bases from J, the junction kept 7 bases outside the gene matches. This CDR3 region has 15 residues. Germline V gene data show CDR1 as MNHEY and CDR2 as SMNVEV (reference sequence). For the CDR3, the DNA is TGTGCCAGCAGACTTAGCGGGGTGAGCTCCTACGAGCAGTACTTC. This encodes CASRLSGVSSYEQYF.

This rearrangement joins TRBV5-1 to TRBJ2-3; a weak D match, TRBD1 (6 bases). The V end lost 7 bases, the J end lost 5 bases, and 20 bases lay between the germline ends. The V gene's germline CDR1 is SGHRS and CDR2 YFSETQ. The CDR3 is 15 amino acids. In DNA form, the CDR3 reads TGCGCCAGCGACCACGGGACACCCGCAGGAGATACGCAGTATTTT. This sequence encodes CASDHGTPAGDTQYF.

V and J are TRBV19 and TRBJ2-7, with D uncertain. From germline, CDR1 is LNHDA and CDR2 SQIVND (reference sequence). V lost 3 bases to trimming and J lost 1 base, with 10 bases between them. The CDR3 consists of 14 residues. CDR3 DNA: TGTGCCAGTAGTATTATGGGCAGTTCCTACGAGCAGTACTTC. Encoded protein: CASSIMGSSYEQYF.

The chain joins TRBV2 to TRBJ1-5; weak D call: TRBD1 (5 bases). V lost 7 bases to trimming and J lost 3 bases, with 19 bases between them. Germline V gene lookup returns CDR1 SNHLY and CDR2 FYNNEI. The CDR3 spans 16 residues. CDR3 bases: TGTGCCAGCAACCCGGGACCACAACGGACCAATCAGCCCCAGCATTTT. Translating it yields CASNPGPQRTNQPQHF.

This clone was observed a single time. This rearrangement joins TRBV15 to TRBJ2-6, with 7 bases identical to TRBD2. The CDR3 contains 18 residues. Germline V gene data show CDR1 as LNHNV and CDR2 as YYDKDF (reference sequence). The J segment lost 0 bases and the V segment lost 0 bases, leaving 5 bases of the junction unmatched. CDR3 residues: CATSREIAGLSGANVLTF. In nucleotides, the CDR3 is TGTGCCACCAGCAGAGAAATAGCGGGTCTCTCTGGGGCCAACGTCCTGACTTTC.

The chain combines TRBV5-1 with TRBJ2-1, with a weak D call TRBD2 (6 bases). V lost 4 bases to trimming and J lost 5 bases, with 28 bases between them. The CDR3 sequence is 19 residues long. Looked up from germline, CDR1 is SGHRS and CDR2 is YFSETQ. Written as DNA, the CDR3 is TGCGCCAGCAGCCACCCCATCGACCCACGAGGGAGGAGGGACAATGAGCAGTTCTTC. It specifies CASSHPIDPRGRRDNEQFF.

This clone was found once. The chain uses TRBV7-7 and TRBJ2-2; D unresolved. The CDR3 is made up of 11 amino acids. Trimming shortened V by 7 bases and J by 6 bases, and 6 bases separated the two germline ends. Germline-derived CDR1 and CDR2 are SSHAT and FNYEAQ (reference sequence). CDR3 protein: CASMVPGELFF. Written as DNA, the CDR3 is TGTGCCAGCATGGTCCCCGGGGAGCTGTTTTTT.

The CDR3 loop reads CASSLGTVGSYEQYF. In nucleotides, the CDR3 is TGCGCCAGCAGCTTGGGGACAGTGGGCTCCTACGAGCAGTACTTC. The chain employs TRBV5-1 and TRBJ2-7, with a tentative D call TRBD1 (6 bases). Trimming stripped 0 bases from V and 0 bases from J, with 10 bases between. Looked up from germline, CDR1 is SGHRS and CDR2 is YFSETQ. The CDR3 has 15 residues.

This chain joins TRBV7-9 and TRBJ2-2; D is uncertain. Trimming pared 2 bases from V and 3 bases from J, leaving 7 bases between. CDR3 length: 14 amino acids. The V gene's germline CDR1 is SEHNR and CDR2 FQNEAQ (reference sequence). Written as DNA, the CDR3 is TGTGCCAGCAGCTTAAGCACTGACACCGGGGAGCTGTTTTTT. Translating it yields CASSLSTDTGELFF.

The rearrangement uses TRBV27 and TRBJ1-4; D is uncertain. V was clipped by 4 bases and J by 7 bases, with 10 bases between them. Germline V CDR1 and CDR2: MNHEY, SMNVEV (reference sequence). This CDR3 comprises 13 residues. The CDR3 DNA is TGTGCCAGCAGTTCACCCCTGGGTGAAAAACTGTTTTTT. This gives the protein CASSSPLGEKLFF.

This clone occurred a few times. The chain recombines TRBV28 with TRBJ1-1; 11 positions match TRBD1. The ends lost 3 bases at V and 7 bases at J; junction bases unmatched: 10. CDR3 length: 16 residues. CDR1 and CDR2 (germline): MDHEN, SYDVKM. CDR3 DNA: TGTGCCAGCAGTTTTCGGGACAGGGGGTTTCTCGGTGAAGCTTTCTTT. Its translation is CASSFRDRGFLGEAFF.

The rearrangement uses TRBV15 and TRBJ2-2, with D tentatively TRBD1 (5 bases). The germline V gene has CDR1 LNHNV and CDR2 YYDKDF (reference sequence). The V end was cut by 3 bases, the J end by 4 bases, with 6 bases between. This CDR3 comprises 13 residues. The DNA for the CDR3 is TGTGCCACCAGCAGGGACACCACCGGGGAGCTGTTTTTT. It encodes CATSRDTTGELFF.